The next 18 T cell receptor beta chains were all read from a single sample in a study of blood T cell repertoires in COVID-19. Clones were sequenced by immunoSEQ multiplex PCR, and TCRdb holds only the in-frame ones, with some missing. The table lists about 210,000 clones, roughly four fifths of them singletons. Specimen: peripheral blood. These receptors were collected from a woman aged 35 to 49 with active or convalescent COVID-19.

The chain combines TRBV28 with TRBJ2-2; 7 bases are shared with TRBD1. CDR3 size: 16 residues. The germline V gene has CDR1 MDHEN and CDR2 SYDVKM. Trimming cost V 8 bases and J 7 bases; bases outside gene matches: 16. The CDR3 protein is CASSGRGPSNDGELFF. The CDR3 DNA is TGTGCCAGCTCTGGTAGGGGGCCGTCGAATGACGGGGAGCTGTTTTTT. Full variable domain (missing parts from reference TRBV28 and TRBJ2-2): DVKVTQSSRYLVKRTGEKVFLECVQDMDHENMFWYRQDPGLGLRLIYFSYDVKMKEKGDIPEGYSVSREKKERFSLILESASTNQTSMYLCASSGRGPSNDGELFFGEGSRLTVL.

This sequence joins TRBV3-1 (or the pseudogene TRBV3-2) and TRBJ1-1, with D possibly matching TRBD1 (5 bases). The CDR3 runs 14 residues. Germline-derived CDR1 and CDR2 are LGHDT and YNNKEL (reference sequence). The V and J ends lost 3 bases and 3 bases respectively, with 11 bases between them. CDR3 sequence (DNA): TGTGCCAGCAGCCAGCGGGGAGGGGACACTGAAGCTTTCTTT. Translating gives CASSQRGGDTEAFF.

This clone appeared a single time. The rearrangement joins TRBV19 to TRBJ1-5, with 10 bases identical to TRBD1. Per the germline V gene, CDR1 is LNHDA and CDR2 is SQIVND (reference sequence). Trimming removed 5 bases from V and 6 bases from J; junction bases left unmatched: 10. The CDR3 totals 16 residues. In DNA form, the CDR3 reads TGTGCCAGTAGTCCCCAGACAGGGGGCGCGGGTCAGCCCCAGCATTTT. This translates into CASSPQTGGAGQPQHF. Combining the CDR3 with reference TRBV19 and TRBJ1-5 gives the whole variable domain DGGITQSPKYLFRKEGQNVTLSCEQNLNHDAMYWYRQDPGQGLRLIYYSQIVNDFQKGDIAEGYSVSREKKESFPLTVTSAQKNPTAFYLCASSPQTGGAGQPQHFGDGTRLSIL.

V gene TRBV5-1 combines with J gene TRBJ1-3, with a tentative D call TRBD1 (6 bases). The CDR3 runs to 16 residues. The V gene lost 4 bases and the J gene lost 2 bases, with 16 bases spanning the gap. Germline loops: CDR1 SGHRS, CDR2 YFSETQ. CDR3 residues: CASSQYFTGTGNTIYF. CDR3 nucleotides: TGCGCCAGCAGCCAATACTTTACAGGGACTGGAAACACCATATATTTT.

The V call is TRBV7-2, the J call TRBJ2-7; a possible D gene is TRBD2 (5 bases). V dropped 5 bases and J dropped 7 bases, with 15 bases sitting between them. The germline V gene has CDR1 SGHTA and CDR2 FQGNSA. The CDR3 length is 13 residues. DNA of the CDR3: TGTGCCAGCAGCCGAACCCTCGGGGAAGAGCAGTACTTC. This codes for CASSRTLGEEQYF.

Points on this clone: The junction departs from the called germline gene at one end, perhaps through a read error. This chain uses TRBV24-1 with TRBJ1-1, with D perhaps matching TRBD1 (6 bases). CDR3 length: 11 residues. Germline-derived CDR1 and CDR2 are KGHDR and SFDVKD. The CDR3, as DNA: TGTGCCACACAGAGGGACACCGAAGCTTTCTTT. Its protein product is CATQRDTEAFF.

The rearrangement uses TRBV19 and TRBJ1-1; D may be TRBD1 (6 bases). With 5 bases removed from V and 0 bases from J, the gap between germline ends came to 13 bases. CDR3 length: 15 amino acids. Germline values: CDR1 LNHDA, CDR2 SQIVND (reference sequence). CDR3 nucleotides: TGTGCCAGTAGTTTAACAGGGAAGCTGAACACTGAAGCTTTCTTT. Protein product: CASSLTGKLNTEAFF.

The chain employs TRBV25-1 and TRBJ1-2; 8 nucleotides agree with TRBD1. Germline V gene data show CDR1 as MGHDK and CDR2 as SYGVNS. This CDR3 has 14 amino acids. The V and J ends lost 5 bases and 4 bases, in that order; junction bases with no gene match: 6. The CDR3 protein is CASSPGDRTYGYTF. The CDR3 region has the DNA TGTGCCAGCAGTCCGGGGGACAGGACCTATGGCTACACCTTC.

The chain joins TRBV30 to TRBJ1-4; a weak D match, TRBD1 (6 bases). Per germline, CDR1 GTSNPN and CDR2 SVGIG (reference sequence). The CDR3 sequence is 14 residues long. The V gene lost 7 bases and the J gene lost 4 bases, with 16 bases spanning the gap. CDR3 bases: TGTGCCTCGGAGACAGCCAGGGGTAATGAAAAACTGTTTTTT. This sequence encodes CASETARGNEKLFF.

This clone was seen only once. The rearrangement links TRBV9 to TRBJ1-1, with D possibly TRBD1 on 6 matching bases. CDR1 and CDR2 (germline): SGDLS, YYNGEE. Trimming removed 2 bases at V and 3 bases at J, with 11 bases between. The CDR3 is made up of 14 amino acids. CDR3 nucleotide sequence: TGTGCCAGCAGCGTGGGAGGGGGTTACACTGAAGCTTTCTTT. Translation gives CASSVGGGYTEAFF.

The chain combines TRBV5-4 with TRBJ1-2, with TRBD1 matching 11 bases. Germline V gene data show CDR1 as SGHNT and CDR2 as YYREEE (reference sequence). The CDR3 runs 15 residues. Trimming at V came to 6 bases and at J to 8 bases, leaving 12 bases not matched to a gene. The CDR3 loop is CASTQIGTGGGGYTF. The CDR3 bases are TGTGCCAGCACCCAAATAGGGACAGGGGGAGGAGGCTACACCTTC.

The J gene is TRBJ1-4, the V gene TRBV7-6, with 7 bases fitting TRBD1. With 5 bases clipped from V and 7 bases from J, the junction kept 4 bases outside the gene matches. CDR1 SGHVS and CDR2 FNYEAQ come from the germline V gene. The CDR3 has 13 residues. The CDR3, as DNA: TGTGCCAGCAGCCCCGACAGGGCTGAAAAACTGTTTTTT. It translates to CASSPDRAEKLFF. The variable domain in full, completed from reference TRBV7-6 and TRBJ1-4, reads GAGVSQSPRYKVTKRGQDVALRCDPISGHVSLYWYRQALGQGPEFLTYFNYEAQQDKSGLPNDRFSAERPEGSISTLTIQRTEQRDSAMYRCASSPDRAEKLFFGSGTQLSVL.

This clone was seen a handful of times. The rearrangement links TRBV5-1 to TRBJ2-1, with D unresolved. V lost 5 bases and J 6 bases, leaving 15 bases between the germline ends. The germline V gene encodes CDR1 SGHRS and CDR2 YFSETQ. The CDR3 consists of 14 residues. CDR3 amino acids: CASRPRYQTNEQFF. CDR3 DNA: TGCGCCAGCAGGCCCCGCTACCAAACCAATGAGCAGTTCTTC.

This clone was seen just once. This chain connects TRBV6-2 or TRBV6-3 to TRBJ1-2; TRBD1 aligns across 10 bases. J lost 7 bases, V lost 4 bases, and 9 bases had no gene match. The CDR3 covers 15 residues. Germline lookup yields CDR1 MNHEY and CDR2 SVGEGT. CDR3 amino acids: CASSLSTGGIGGYTF. The DNA of the CDR3 is TGTGCCAGCAGTTTGTCGACAGGGGGCATCGGTGGCTACACCTTC.

The chain has TRBV2 and TRBJ1-4; the match to TRBD1 covers 10 bases. Losses at the gene ends were 7 bases for V and 8 bases for J; bases not matched to a gene: 7. Germline V CDR1 and CDR2: SNHLY, FYNNEI. The CDR3 runs to 14 residues. In nucleotides, the CDR3 is TGTGCCAGCACCCTGGACAGGGGGGGCGAAAAACTGTTTTTT. This sequence encodes CASTLDRGGEKLFF.

The chain uses TRBV5-4 and TRBJ1-6; D perhaps matches TRBD1 (6 bases). Germline CDR1 is SGHNT and CDR2 is YYREEE (reference sequence). CDR3 size: 16 residues. The ends were cut back, 0 bases at V and 7 bases at J, with 14 bases in the middle. Here the CDR3 DNA reads TGTGCCAGCAGCTTGGACAGGGTTAGGGCGAATTCACCCCTCCACTTT. Residues: CASSLDRVRANSPLHF.

The chain joins TRBV19 to TRBJ2-1; 10 nucleotides match TRBD2. The CDR3 runs 15 residues. V was pared by 8 bases and J by 6 bases, with 10 bases of the junction left unmatched. Germline values: CDR1 LNHDA, CDR2 SQIVND (reference sequence). The CDR3 nucleotides read TGTGCCAGTCGCCCTCGGACTAGCGGTCTCAATGAGCAGTTCTTC. Translated: CASRPRTSGLNEQFF.

In its sample, this clone was seen a few times. The chain recombines TRBV6-5 with TRBJ2-7, with 9 bases lining up with TRBD1. The CDR3 spans 14 residues. Losses at the gene ends were 7 bases for V and 1 base for J; bases not matched to a gene: 5. Per germline, CDR1 MNHEY and CDR2 SVGAGI. In DNA, the CDR3 is TGTGCCAGCAAACCGGGACAGGGTTCCTACGAGCAGTACTTC. The encoded protein is CASKPGQGSYEQYF.